This is a list of T cell receptor beta chains from one sample in a study of T cell responses to AZD1222 COVID-19 vaccine. Produced via immunoSEQ multiplex PCR; TCRdb's table is partial and in-frame only. The data hold 100,000 to 150,000 clones, with roughly 82% observed a single time. The sample consisted of peripheral blood, taken 28 days after the second AZD1222 dose. The receptors here all came from an adult who received the AZD1222 COVID-19 vaccine. Each CDR3 is given with its conserved first and last residue. D genes are given only for firm matches. Only some rows state a clone size, as once, few, many or a class for expanded clones.

. TRBJ2-7 TRBD1 TRBV6-5 TGTGCCACCCACCTTTCCGGGACAGGGGGCGAGAAGCAGTACTTC CATHLSGTGGEKQYF
. TRBJ1-5 . TRBV7-3 TGTGCCAGCAGCTCTAACAGCAACCGGGTATGCAATCAGCCCCAGCATTTT CASSSNSNRVCNQPQHF
. TRBJ1-1 TRBD1 TRBV5-1 TGCGCCAGCAGCGGAACAGGGGGCATGAACACTGAAGCTTTCTTT CASSGTGGMNTEAFF
. TRBJ1-2 . TRBV7-3 TGTGCCAGCAGCTTAAATTCAAACTCTGGCTACACCTTC CASSLNSNSGYTF
. TRBJ1-4 . TRBV7-9 TGTGCCAGCAGCCCGGACAGAGCAACTAATGAAAAACTGTTTTTT CASSPDRATNEKLFF
. TRBJ2-3 . TRBV7-2 TGTGCCAGCAGCCCACAGGGACGGGCCACAGATACGCAGTATTTT CASSPQGRATDTQYF
few TRBJ2-7 . TRBV23-1 TGCGCCAGCAGTCAAAAAGGACTGACCTCCTACGAGCAGTACTTC CASSQKGLTSYEQYF
. TRBJ2-5 . TRBV5-1 TGCGCCAGCAGCGGATTTGGCGGAGAGACCCAGTACTTC CASSGFGGETQYF
. TRBJ1-2 TRBD1 TRBV24-1 TGTGCCACCAGTGAGGGCAGGGGGAACTATGGCTACACCTTC CATSEGRGNYGYTF
. TRBJ1-4 TRBD1 TRBV5-1 TGCGCCAGCAGCTTTACAGGGGGTAATGAAAAACTGTTTTTT CASSFTGGNEKLFF
. TRBJ2-4 . TRBV3-1/TRBV3-2 TGTGCCAGCAGCCCCTCTACAGGGTGGGAGTTAGCCAAAAACATTCAGTACTTC CASSPSTGWELAKNIQYF
. TRBJ2-5 . TRBV27 TGTGCCAGCAGCCTCCTGGGACACCTGAGCCAAGAGACCCAGTACTTC CASSLLGHLSQETQYF
few TRBJ1-2 TRBD1 TRBV15 TGTGCCACCAGCAGAGATCAAGGGACAGCGAATGGCTACACCTTC CATSRDQGTANGYTF
. TRBJ2-7 . TRBV4-1 TGCGCCAGCAGCCAAGATGTTGGCTCCTACGAGCAGTACTTC CASSQDVGSYEQYF
. TRBJ2-7 . TRBV27 TGTGCCAGCAGTCCGTCCTTCGGGGAATATCACTACGAGCAGTACTTC CASSPSFGEYHYEQYF
once TRBJ1-2 . TRBV5-1 TGCGCCAGCAGCCCAGAGGGCCCCTGGGGATACACCTTC CASSPEGPWGYTF
. TRBJ1-1 . TRBV30 TGTGCCTGGAGTAAACTTGTGCCGAACACTGAAGCTTTCTTT CAWSKLVPNTEAFF
. TRBJ1-1 . TRBV2 TGTGCCAGCAGTACAGTTCAGGTGAACACTGAAGCTTTCTTT CASSTVQVNTEAFF
. TRBJ2-7 . TRBV10-3 TGTGCCATCAGCCAAAAACAGAGTACCTACGAGCAGTACTTC CAISQKQSTYEQYF
. TRBJ2-3 . TRBV7-2 TGTGCCAGCAGCATCAGGGGGGGTGATACGCAGTATTTT CASSIRGGDTQYF
few TRBJ2-2 TRBD2 TRBV7-7 TGTGCTAGCAGCCCCATAGCGGGGCCATACACTTTCGGGGAGCTGTTTTTT CASSPIAGPYTFGELFF
. TRBJ1-2 TRBD1 TRBV19 TGTGCCAGTAGTCTCTGGGACGGACAGGACTATGGCTACACCTTC CASSLWDGQDYGYTF
. TRBJ1-5 . TRBV28 TGTGCCAGCAGTAACTACAATCAGCCCCAGCATTTT CASSNYNQPQHF
. TRBJ1-4 TRBD1 TRBV5-1 TGCGCCAGCAGCCAGGGGGCGGGGGAAAAACTGTTTTTT CASSQGAGEKLFF
. TRBJ2-3 . TRBV11-2 TGTGCCAGCAGCTTAGGGCCAGCGGCGGCGCAGTATTTT CASSLGPAAAQYF
once TRBJ1-1 TRBD1 TRBV9 TGTGCCAGCAGCGGGACAGGTCGGACTGAAGCTTTCTTT CASSGTGRTEAFF
. TRBJ1-4 TRBD1 TRBV7-6 TGTGCCAGCAGCTTAAGAGGGGGCTATAGTGAAAAACTGTTTTTT CASSLRGGYSEKLFF